This T cell receptor beta chain comes out of a study of blood T cell repertoires in COVID-19. Study information: Both acute and convalescent COVID-19 samples were obtained from the United States, Italy and Spain. T cells, B-cell-depleted T cells, or PBMCs supplied cDNA or gDNA.

This CDR3 comprises 14 residues. CDR1 is LGHDT and CDR2 is YNNKEL in the germline V gene (reference sequence). V lost 1 base, J lost 1 base, and 7 bases lay in between. Source study methods: Reference gene primer amplification yielded estimated nucleated cell counts. TCRdb keeps only in-frame clones here, not all; method: immunoSEQ multiplex PCR. That table gives V, J and clone size, and the DNA gave D and trimming. The sample consists of 200,000 to 250,000 clones, roughly 80% of them appearing once. The sample consisted of peripheral blood. The TCR sequence derives from a human donor in a cohort sampled during active COVID-19. J is TRBJ1-1 and V is TRBV3-1 (or the pseudogene TRBV3-2); D gene ambiguous. This CDR3 reads CASSQVGQNTEAFF. The CDR3 nucleotides read TGTGCCAGCAGCCAAGTTGGGCAGAACACTGAAGCTTTCTTT.